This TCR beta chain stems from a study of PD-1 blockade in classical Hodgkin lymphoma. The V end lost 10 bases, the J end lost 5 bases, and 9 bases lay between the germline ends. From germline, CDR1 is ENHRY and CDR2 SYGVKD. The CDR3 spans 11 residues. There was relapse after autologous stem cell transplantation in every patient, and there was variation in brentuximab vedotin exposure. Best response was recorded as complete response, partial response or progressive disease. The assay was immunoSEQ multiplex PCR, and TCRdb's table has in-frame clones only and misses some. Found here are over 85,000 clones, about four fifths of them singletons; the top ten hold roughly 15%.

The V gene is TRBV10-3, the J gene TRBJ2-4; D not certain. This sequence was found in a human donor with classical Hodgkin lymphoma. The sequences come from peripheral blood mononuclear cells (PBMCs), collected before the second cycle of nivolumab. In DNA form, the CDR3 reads TGTGCCACCGGAGCTCAAAACATTCAGTACTTC. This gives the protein CATGAQNIQYF.